This TCR beta chain was recovered during a study of cytomegalovirus exposure and HLA in healthy donors. PCR primers comprised 60 Vbeta and 13 Jbeta primers. The data were produced by immunoSEQ multiplex PCR, yet TCRdb's version contains in-frame clones alone and is incomplete. The data show about 150,000 clones, 70% to 80% seen once. Points on this clone: Its antigen is as yet unknown.

The study, taken as a whole, reports: Per a prior analysis, the majority of TCR beta V segments were productive roughly 90% or roughly 30% of the time. Reportedly, fewer N-insertions than the approximately 700-donor mean appeared in an Asian-associated ancestry cluster in a later analysis. Accurate prediction of most subjects' HLA-A and HLA-B alleles from TCR beta sequences was reported.

Sequencing was performed on PBMCs. This clonotype was sampled from a human donor in good health.

This CDR3 reads CSVVLQAGANVLTF. The CDR3 bases are TGCAGCGTCGTTCTACAGGCTGGGGCCAACGTCCTGACTTTC. The V and J genes are TRBV29-1 and TRBJ2-6; D may be TRBD1 (5 bases). The V gene lost 6 bases and the J gene lost 2 bases, with 11 bases spanning the gap. Per the germline V gene, CDR1 is SQVTM and CDR2 is ANQGSEA. There are 14 residues in the CDR3.